The rows below give T cell receptor beta chains drawn from one sample of a study of blood T cell repertoires in COVID-19. The table came from immunoSEQ multiplex PCR; TCRdb's copy has only in-frame clones and leaves some out. The sample yields approximately 240,000 clones, approximately 83% seen once. The sequencing input was peripheral blood. The source of these receptors is a woman aged 25 to 45 who had recovered from COVID-19. The CDR3 runs from the conserved cysteine through the conserved F or W. The D gene is left open where the match is weak.

CDR3aa,v_gene,d_gene,j_gene
CASSWRQGGGKNIQYF,TRBV5-4,TRBD1,TRBJ2-4
CASSRWQRSSYEQYF,TRBV19,.,TRBJ2-7
CATSKEAGELRGYTF,TRBV15,.,TRBJ1-2
CASSSGTGEVGGYTF,TRBV6-5,TRBD1,TRBJ1-2
CSARFGGGPGNEQFF,TRBV29-1,TRBD2,TRBJ2-1
CASSASRRNTEAFF,TRBV5-1,.,TRBJ1-1
CASSETQGLVGANVLTF,TRBV6-1,TRBD1,TRBJ2-6
CASTPRQGRKYF,TRBV2,TRBD1,TRBJ2-3
CASSEGTGGFTEAFF,TRBV5-4,TRBD1,TRBJ1-1
CASSLEPAQGAEAFF,TRBV7-2,TRBD1,TRBJ1-1
CASSGTSGNTIYF,TRBV2,.,TRBJ1-3
CASKESQGNGNEQFF,TRBV27,TRBD1,TRBJ2-1
CASSLDIRGGLTGELFF,TRBV5-1,.,TRBJ2-2
CASIPLDRANGYTF,TRBV7-2,TRBD1,TRBJ1-2
CASSRATSGGAPVTGELFF,TRBV4-1,TRBD2,TRBJ2-2
CASSLAGGPSYYGYTF,TRBV5-1,TRBD1,TRBJ1-2
CASSYGQGGVEQYF,TRBV6-6,.,TRBJ2-7
CASSYSGLASDEQFF,TRBV6-5,TRBD2,TRBJ2-1
CASSKLAGGLSYEQYF,TRBV6-2/TRBV6-3,TRBD2,TRBJ2-7
CASHPGQGFYGELFF,TRBV5-6,TRBD1,TRBJ2-2
CAIRSGGEDEKLFF,TRBV10-3,TRBD1,TRBJ1-4
CASSGDRESQPQHF,TRBV7-2,TRBD1,TRBJ1-5
CASSPSYGRGAAYEQYF,TRBV4-3,TRBD2,TRBJ2-7
CASSRIQGSGELFF,TRBV5-1,.,TRBJ2-2
CASSRLAVTDTQYF,TRBV6-5,TRBD2,TRBJ2-3
CSVEPGVKTQYF,TRBV29-1,.,TRBJ2-5
CASSVGALYGYTF,TRBV9,.,TRBJ1-2
CASSQPREGELFF,TRBV4-2,.,TRBJ2-2
CASSPISGGYNEQFF,TRBV5-1,TRBD2,TRBJ2-1
CASSVQAGPDEQFF,TRBV7-9,.,TRBJ2-1
CASSSLVVSTDTQYF,TRBV2,.,TRBJ2-3
CASSYPSQRGGGTGELFF,TRBV6-2/TRBV6-3,TRBD2,TRBJ2-2
CASSLGVAGGEDTQYF,TRBV5-1,TRBD2,TRBJ2-3
CASSPPTDSGNTIYF,TRBV7-9,.,TRBJ1-3
CASSRLSGTGVYGYTF,TRBV7-2,TRBD1,TRBJ1-2
CASSLGAGEAFF,TRBV5-6,.,TRBJ1-1
CASSQTGGGNQPQHF,TRBV6-5,TRBD1,TRBJ1-5
CASKQGADEQFF,TRBV10-2,TRBD1,TRBJ2-1
CASSRWGSSYNEQFF,TRBV19,.,TRBJ2-1
CASSPGGYGQPQHF,TRBV18,.,TRBJ1-5
CASSPGGPPLHF,TRBV11-2,.,TRBJ1-6
CASSLTAQETQYF,TRBV5-4,.,TRBJ2-5
CASSSRDSFYGYTF,TRBV7-2,TRBD1,TRBJ1-2
CASSKVVAETQYF,TRBV19,.,TRBJ2-5
CASSLPRDRNTGELFF,TRBV5-5,TRBD1,TRBJ2-2
CSVGRNTEAFF,TRBV20-1,.,TRBJ1-1
CASSSGGSYNSPLHF,TRBV2,TRBD1,TRBJ1-6
CASSARRGGRTDTQYF,TRBV2,TRBD2,TRBJ2-3
CASSTGQGGRETQYF,TRBV19,TRBD1,TRBJ2-5
CASSDKQGNEAFF,TRBV3-1/TRBV3-2,TRBD1,TRBJ1-1
CASRGRGTGGKKPQHF,TRBV19,TRBD1,TRBJ1-5